The 14 T cell receptor beta chains given below trace back to one sample, sequenced in a study of cytomegalovirus exposure and HLA in healthy donors. Researchers ran the PCR with 60 Vbeta and 13 Jbeta primers. The table came from immunoSEQ multiplex PCR; TCRdb's copy has only in-frame clones and leaves some out. Found here are about 170,000 clones, around four fifths of them singletons; the top ten hold 2.5% to 3.5%. Material: PBMCs. The source of these receptors is a female donor in good health and CMV-seronegative.

The J gene is TRBJ1-1, the V gene TRBV27, with 9 bases identical to TRBD1. Trimming removed 9 bases from V and 1 base from J; junction bases left unmatched: 3. CDR1 and CDR2 (germline): MNHEY, SMNVEV (reference sequence). The CDR3 consists of 13 residues. DNA of the CDR3: TGTGCCAGGCCGGACAGGGGGAACACTGAAGCTTTCTTT. Its protein product is CARPDRGNTEAFF.

The rearrangement uses TRBV28 and TRBJ2-3, with 8 bases aligning to TRBD1. J lost 5 bases, V lost 6 bases, and 10 bases had no gene match. Germline V CDR1 and CDR2: MDHEN, SYDVKM. The CDR3 has 15 residues. The CDR3: CASRATGGKEDTQYF. CDR3 nucleotides: TGTGCCAGCAGGGCCACAGGGGGGAAAGAAGATACGCAGTATTTT.

The V and J genes are TRBV2 and TRBJ2-3; 8 nucleotides line up with TRBD2. The germline CDR1 and CDR2 sequences are SNHLY and FYNNEI. This CDR3 has 15 residues. J gave up 0 bases and V 8 bases, and 7 bases lay outside the gene matches. CDR3 sequence (DNA): TGTGCCAGCGCCGGCGGGAGGCCCAGCACAGATACGCAGTATTTT. Translated: CASAGGRPSTDTQYF. The entire variable domain, with the rest obtained from reference TRBV2 and TRBJ2-3, is as follows: EPEVTQTPSHQVTQMGQEVILRCVPISNHLYFYWYRQILGQKVEFLVSFYNNEISEKSEIFDDQFSVERPDGSNFTLKIRSTKLEDSAMYFCASAGGRPSTDTQYFGPGTRLTVL.

As regards this clone: Within the sample, other DNA sequences also encode this same CDR3. The genes are TRBV6-6 and TRBJ1-6, with 7 bases fitting TRBD1. The V and J ends lost 4 bases and 6 bases, in that order; junction bases with no gene match: 3. Germline V lookup: CDR1 MNHNY, CDR2 SVGAGI (reference sequence). The CDR3 runs to 14 residues. The DNA for the CDR3 is TGTGCCAGCAGTTCCGGGACAGTTAATTCACCCCTCCACTTT. Encoded protein: CASSSGTVNSPLHF.

This chain uses TRBV28 with TRBJ1-5, with D possibly TRBD1 on 6 matching bases. V was pared by 5 bases and J by 7 bases, with 18 bases between. CDR1 and CDR2 (germline): MDHEN, SYDVKM. The CDR3 runs 15 residues. CDR3 protein: CASSPGQQGPQPQHF. CDR3 DNA sequence: TGTGCCAGCAGTCCTGGACAACAGGGCCCCCAGCCCCAGCATTTT.

The chain recombines TRBV10-3 with TRBJ2-5; 9 bases map to TRBD2. CDR3 length equals 15 residues. Germline CDR1 reads ENHRY; CDR2 reads SYGVKD. The V gene end was trimmed by 3 bases and the J gene end by 5 bases; junction bases not matched to a gene: 7. The CDR3 protein is CAISEGGGAFETQYF. The CDR3 DNA is TGTGCCATCAGTGAAGGCGGGGGGGCCTTTGAGACCCAGTACTTC.

This clone was observed a single time. The CDR3 DNA is TGTGCCAGCAGCAAGAGCAGGGGCAATCAGCCCCAGCATTTT. It specifies CASSKSRGNQPQHF. The chain recombines TRBV21-1 with TRBJ1-5; TRBD1, the table's D call, was not compared with the DNA. TRBV21-1 is a pseudogene. The length of the CDR3 is 14 residues.

The CDR3 DNA is TGTGCCAGCAGTTTGGAGAGTGGACTAGTGGATGAGCAGTTCTTC. It codes for CASSLESGLVDEQFF. This sequence joins TRBV28 and TRBJ2-1, with TRBD2 matching over 7 bases. Trimming took 3 bases from V and 8 from J; bases not matched to a gene: 10. The CDR3 has 15 residues. The germline V gene has CDR1 MDHEN and CDR2 SYDVKM.

This rearrangement joins TRBV9 to TRBJ2-2; possible D gene TRBD1, 6 bases. Germline loops: CDR1 SGDLS, CDR2 YYNGEE. The CDR3 covers 18 residues. Trimming took 4 bases from V and 0 from J, leaving 19 bases between them. The CDR3 DNA follows: TGTGCCAGCAGCCCATCGGCAGGGGCGCCCTCGAACACCGGGGAGCTGTTTTTT. This sequence encodes CASSPSAGAPSNTGELFF.

The J gene is TRBJ2-7, the V gene TRBV30; weak D call: TRBD2 (6 bases). With 1 base removed from V and 3 bases from J, the gap between germline ends came to 10 bases. Germline CDR1 and CDR2: GTSNPN and SVGIG (reference sequence). The CDR3 is 13 residues long. The CDR3 sequence: CAWSGLGGYEQYF. Written as DNA, the CDR3 is TGTGCCTGGAGTGGGCTCGGGGGCTACGAGCAGTACTTC. Full variable domain (missing parts from reference TRBV30 and TRBJ2-7): SQTIHQWPATLVQPVGSPLSLECTVEGTSNPNLYWYRQAAGRGLQLLFYSVGIGQISSEVPQNLSASRPQDRQFILSSKKLLLSDSGFYLCAWSGLGGYEQYFGPGTRLTVT.

This clone was detected only a few times. V usage is TRBV5-1 and J usage is TRBJ1-1; D is uncertain. From germline, CDR1 is SGHRS and CDR2 YFSETQ. This CDR3 region has 11 residues. The V gene lost 6 bases and the J gene lost 3 bases, with 6 bases spanning the gap. CDR3 amino acids: CASIHYTEAFF. CDR3 DNA sequence: TGCGCCAGCATCCATTACACTGAAGCTTTCTTT.

The chain carries TRBV6-1 and TRBJ2-7, with 9 bases matching TRBD1. CDR3 length: 14 residues. The V gene's germline CDR1 is MNHNS and CDR2 SASEGT. V was pared by 8 bases and J by 6 bases, with 11 bases of the junction left unmatched. CDR3 nucleotides: TGTGCCAGCGGGCCCGGGACAGGGAGCATCGAGCAGTACTTC. Its translation is CASGPGTGSIEQYF.

The CDR3 sequence: CASSDPTQGFGLEKLFF. In DNA, the CDR3 is TGTGCCAGCAGCGACCCCACTCAGGGTTTTGGGCTCGAAAAACTGTTTTTT. V usage is TRBV7-2 and J usage is TRBJ1-4; a possible D gene is TRBD1 (5 bases). This CDR3 region has 17 residues. Germline CDR1 reads SGHTA; CDR2 reads FQGNSA. V was shortened by 5 bases and J by 8 bases, with 24 bases between the two germline ends.

This chain connects TRBV2 to TRBJ1-5; D unclear. The germline V and J ends were trimmed by 2 bases and 6 bases, with 14 bases remaining between them. This CDR3 spans 15 amino acids. Per germline, CDR1 SNHLY and CDR2 FYNNEI. The CDR3 nucleotides read TGTGCCAGCAGTGAAACCAGCGGGAGGTTTCAGCCCCAGCATTTT. This sequence encodes CASSETSGRFQPQHF.